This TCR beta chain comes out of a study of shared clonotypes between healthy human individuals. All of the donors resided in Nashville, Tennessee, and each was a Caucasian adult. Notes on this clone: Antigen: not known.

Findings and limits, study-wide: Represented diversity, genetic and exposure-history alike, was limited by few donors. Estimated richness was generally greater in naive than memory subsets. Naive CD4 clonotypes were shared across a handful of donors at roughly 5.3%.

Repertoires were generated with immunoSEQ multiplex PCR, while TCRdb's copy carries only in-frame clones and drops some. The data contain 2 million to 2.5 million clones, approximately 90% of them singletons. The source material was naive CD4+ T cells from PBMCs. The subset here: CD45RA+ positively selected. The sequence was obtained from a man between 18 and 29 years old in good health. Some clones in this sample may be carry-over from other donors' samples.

The CDR3, as DNA: TGTGCCAGCAGCCTGGACGGTAATTCACCCCTCCACTTT. Translating gives CASSLDGNSPLHF. V is TRBV28 and J is TRBJ1-6; D is ambiguous. Between the trimmed V and J ends, which lost 6 bases and 6 bases, there was a span of 9 bases. The CDR3 is 13 amino acids. Germline V CDR1 and CDR2: MDHEN, SYDVKM.